A selection of T cell receptor beta chains follows, all from one sample in a study of CD8 T cells in Susac syndrome. Each CDR3 protein gets one entry after TCRdb re-called the immunoSEQ multiplex PCR reads with MiXCR. The sample holds 95,000 to 150,000 distinct CDR3 sequences; around 94% are singletons and the top ten take over 0.07%. The source material was CD4+ T cells from PBMCs. The receptors derive from a human donor in good health. The CDR3 runs from the conserved cysteine through the conserved F or W. A D gene is named only where the DNA matches it firmly. Size values are once, few and many counts, or a class for expanded clones, and some rows have none.

j_gene | d_gene | abundance | v_gene | CDR3nt | CDR3aa
TRBJ2-7 | . | once | TRBV5-1 | TGCGCCAGCAGCTCCGGACTCGCGCGACACTACGAGCAGTACTTC | CASSSGLARHYEQYF
TRBJ1-5 | . | . | TRBV30 | TGTGCCTGGAGTCCGGGCGGCAATCAGCCCCAGCATTTT | CAWSPGGNQPQHF
TRBJ2-4 | . | . | TRBV20-1 | TGCAGTGCTAGAGATTTCCGGCTAGCCAAAAACATTCAGTACTTC | CSARDFRLAKNIQYF
TRBJ1-5 | . | . | TRBV21-1 | TGTGCCAGCAGCAAAGGTAGCATTCACAATCAGCCCCAGCATTTT | CASSKGSIHNQPQHF
TRBJ2-5 | . | . | TRBV15 | TGTGCCACCAGCAGAGTCAGCCGACAAGAGACCCAGTACTTC | CATSRVSRQETQYF
TRBJ1-2 | . | . | TRBV5-4 | TGTGCCAGCAGCCCTGCAGCGTGGAGCTCCTATGGCTACACCTTC | CASSPAAWSSYGYTF
TRBJ1-1 | . | . | TRBV6-2/TRBV6-3 | TGTGCCAGCAGCCCGCCCCGGCCAGGGCGAGTCGGAGCGAACACTGAAGCTTTCTTT | CASSPPRPGRVGANTEAFF
TRBJ2-5 | . | . | TRBV7-2 | TGTGCCAGCAGCTTAGGTAAATTCGGCCAAGAGACCCAGTACTTC | CASSLGKFGQETQYF
TRBJ2-5 | . | . | TRBV4-1 | TGCGCCAGCAGCCAAGGGGGACTCCAAGAGACCCAGTACTTC | CASSQGGLQETQYF
TRBJ2-1 | . | . | TRBV19 | TGTGCCAGTAGTATAGGGCTGAACAATGAGCAGTTCTTC | CASSIGLNNEQFF
TRBJ1-2 | TRBD1 | . | TRBV15 | TGTGCCACCAGCGACCCGGACAGGGGACGGAACTATGACTACACCTTC | CATSDPDRGRNYDYTF
TRBJ2-1 | . | . | TRBV3-1 | TGTGCCAGCAGCCCCGGGACGGGAAAACACAATGAGCAGTTCTTC | CASSPGTGKHNEQFF
TRBJ2-7 | . | . | TRBV3-1 | TGTGCCAGCAGCCGGGATCCCTCCGGGGAGCAGTACTTC | CASSRDPSGEQYF